This section outlines one T cell receptor beta chain sequence together with its context. Its antigen is not known. Sample donors were healthy Caucasian individuals that came from Russia, aged roughly 6 to 95. A sample-barcoded 5' primer and a J-beta primer mix were used in a second PCR of roughly 7 to 11 cycles. TCRdb reanalysed the 5' RACE reads using MiXCR and keeps one entry per CDR3 protein. Among more than 800,000 distinct CDR3 sequences listed, 35% to 55% were seen once. The CDR3 extends over 14 amino acids. The germline V gene has CDR1 MNHEY and CDR2 SMNVEV (reference sequence). The V gene end was trimmed by 0 bases and the J gene end by 8 bases; junction bases not matched to a gene: 6. The data were taken from a study of blood T cells in healthy people across ages. Across the whole study: About one barcoded beta molecule per two T cells was captured by template switching. Study observations and caveats: It was not known whether donors were CMV positive (a possible confounder of expanded clonotype changes). Observed TCR beta diversity per million T cells went down as age went up. This fall followed a roughly linear course with age.

Specimen: blood. This clonotype originated in a woman aged 60 to 75 in good health. The chain recombines TRBV27 with TRBJ1-2, with TRBD1 matching over 7 bases. The CDR3 bases are TGTGCCAGCAGTTTATCGCGGGACAGACGGGGCTACACCTTC. Its translation: CASSLSRDRRGYTF.